This T cell receptor beta chain is from a study of blood T cell repertoires in COVID-19. Background on the study: Acute and convalescent COVID-19 specimens originated in the United States, Italy and Spain. T cells, B-cell-depleted T cells, or PBMCs provided the cDNA or gDNA that served as material.

This clone was seen only a few times. How the authors handled the data: Amplification of reference gene primers was used by the study to estimate nucleated cell counts. Some clones are missing from TCRdb's copy, which holds only in-frame ones; the method was immunoSEQ multiplex PCR. The D gene and trimming were derived from the DNA, and the V and J assignments and clone size from that table. The sample records roughly 100,000 clones, about 90% being singletons. The V and J ends lost 8 bases and 1 base respectively, with 15 bases between them. CDR3 length equals 15 residues. Per germline, CDR1 MGHRA and CDR2 YSYEKL.

The TCR originated in a human donor in a cohort sampled during active COVID-19. The chain links TRBV4-1 to TRBJ2-1; D unresolved. The sample comprised peripheral blood. CDR3 nucleotide sequence: TGCGCCAGCGCGCAGGTGGCAGGTTCCTACAATGAGCAGTTCTTC. It translates to CASAQVAGSYNEQFF.